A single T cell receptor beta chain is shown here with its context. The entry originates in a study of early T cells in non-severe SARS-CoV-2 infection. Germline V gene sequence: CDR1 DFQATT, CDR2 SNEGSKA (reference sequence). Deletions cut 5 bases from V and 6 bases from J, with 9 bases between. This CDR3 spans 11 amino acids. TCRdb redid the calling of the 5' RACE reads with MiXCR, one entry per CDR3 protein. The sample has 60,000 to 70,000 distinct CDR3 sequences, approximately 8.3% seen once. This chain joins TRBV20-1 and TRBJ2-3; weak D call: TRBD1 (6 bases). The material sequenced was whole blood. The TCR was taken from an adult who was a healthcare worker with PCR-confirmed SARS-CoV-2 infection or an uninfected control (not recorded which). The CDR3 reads CSALGGDTQYF. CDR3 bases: TGCAGTGCTCTAGGGGGTGATACGCAGTATTTT.